Below, 25 T cell receptor beta chains from the same sample are listed, as sequenced in a study of blood T cell repertoires in COVID-19. Sequenced by immunoSEQ multiplex PCR; TCRdb stores in-frame clones only, minus some. Of around 180,000 clones in the sample, about 82% were seen once. Sequenced: peripheral blood. All receptors come from a woman aged 25 to 39 with acute or convalescent COVID-19.

This clone was seen more than once but under ten times. This chain connects TRBV4-2 to TRBJ2-7; D is ambiguous. The CDR3 is made up of 16 amino acids. Germline values: CDR1 LGHNA, CDR2 YNFKEQ. V gave up 0 bases and J gave up 2 bases, with 14 bases separating them. Written as DNA, the CDR3 is TGTGCCAGCAGCCAAGATTTCGACTCGATGACCTACGAGCAGTACTTC. Encoded protein: CASSQDFDSMTYEQYF.

The chain has TRBV3-1 (or the pseudogene TRBV3-2) and TRBJ1-4, with D uncertain. In germline, CDR1 is LGHDT, CDR2 YNNKEL (reference sequence). The CDR3 is 15 residues long. V was shortened by 4 bases and J by 0 bases, with 9 bases between the two germline ends. CDR3 DNA: TGTGCCAGCAGCCGGCAGGTAGCAACTAATGAAAAACTGTTTTTT. It is translated as CASSRQVATNEKLFF.

The rearrangement uses TRBV5-1 and TRBJ1-1, with unresolved D. Germline-derived CDR1 and CDR2 are SGHRS and YFSETQ. V gave up 3 bases and J gave up 0 bases, with 12 bases separating them. The CDR3 contains 15 residues. This chain's CDR3 is CASSSGSGMNTEAFF. CDR3 nucleotides: TGCGCCAGCAGCTCGGGGTCAGGCATGAACACTGAAGCTTTCTTT. The complete variable domain, with remaining parts taken from reference TRBV5-1 and TRBJ1-1, reads KAGVTQTPRYLIKTRGQQVTLSCSPISGHRSVSWYQQTPGQGLQFLFEYFSETQRNKGNFPGRFSGRQFSNSRSEMNVSTLELGDSALYLCASSSGSGMNTEAFFGQGTRLTVV.

This chain uses TRBV20-1 with TRBJ1-2; D call uncertain. Trimming shortened V by 5 bases and J by 0 bases, and 4 bases separated the two germline ends. Looked up from germline, CDR1 is DFQATT and CDR2 is SNEGSKA (reference sequence). CDR3 length: 11 residues. The CDR3 here is CSAPANYGYTF. The DNA for the CDR3 is TGCAGTGCTCCCGCTAACTATGGCTACACCTTC.

CDR3 in amino acids: CASSFNAGGNEQFF. The CDR3 nucleotides read TGTGCCAGCAGCTTTAACGCAGGGGGCAATGAGCAGTTCTTC. The chain links TRBV5-5 to TRBJ2-1; 7 bases line up with TRBD1. The CDR3 contains 14 residues. V shed 2 bases and J 6 bases; nucleotides not matched to a gene: 5. CDR1 SGHKS and CDR2 YYEKEE come from the germline V gene (reference sequence).

The rearrangement uses TRBV6-2 or TRBV6-3 and TRBJ1-5; D might be TRBD1 (5 bases). Germline V CDR1 and CDR2: MNHEY, SVGEGT. Trimming left V 5 bases short and J 4 bases short, with 15 bases between. This CDR3 is built from 15 residues. CDR3 bases: TGTGCCAGCAGTCACGCCCGCGACAGAAATCAGCCCCAGCATTTT. It yields the protein CASSHARDRNQPQHF.

The chain couples TRBV5-6 to TRBJ2-3, with D maybe TRBD2 (5 bases). V lost 4 bases and J lost 5, with 17 bases in between. The length of the CDR3 is 15 residues. Germline V gene data show CDR1 as SGHDT and CDR2 as YYEEEE. CDR3 sequence: CASSLDSPGRDTQYF. In DNA, the CDR3 is TGTGCCAGCAGCCTGGACTCACCGGGGAGAGATACGCAGTATTTT.

CDR3 coding DNA: TGTGCCAGCAGTTTCCTGGGACAGGACCCGGGGAATTCACCCCTCCACTTT. Protein product: CASSFLGQDPGNSPLHF. The V and J genes are TRBV27 and TRBJ1-6; 8 bases are a match to TRBD1. Germline V gene lookup returns CDR1 MNHEY and CDR2 SMNVEV (reference sequence). The CDR3 totals 17 residues. With V trimmed by 3 bases and J by 7 bases, 11 bases remained unmatched.

The chain combines TRBV6-5 with TRBJ1-5; perhaps TRBD1 as D (6 bases). V was shortened by 6 bases and J by 0 bases, with 12 bases between the two germline ends. The CDR3 extends over 15 amino acids. Germline-derived CDR1 and CDR2 are MNHEY and SVGAGI. CDR3 DNA sequence: TGTGCCAGCAGCTGGACAGCCGATAGCAATCAGCCCCAGCATTTT. Its protein product is CASSWTADSNQPQHF.

J is TRBJ2-7 and V is TRBV28; 7 nucleotides line up with TRBD2. The CDR3 loop spans 15 amino acids. J gave up 1 base and V 1 base, and 4 bases lay outside the gene matches. Germline V CDR1 and CDR2: MDHEN, SYDVKM. CDR3 sequence: CASSLSPGGSYEQYF. The CDR3 nucleotides read TGTGCCAGCAGTTTATCACCGGGAGGTTCCTACGAGCAGTACTTC. The entire variable domain, with the rest obtained from reference TRBV28 and TRBJ2-7, is as follows: DVKVTQSSRYLVKRTGEKVFLECVQDMDHENMFWYRQDPGLGLRLIYFSYDVKMKEKGDIPEGYSVSREKKERFSLILESASTNQTSMYLCASSLSPGGSYEQYFGPGTRLTVT.

The CDR3 reads CASSTSRQTNEKLFF. In DNA form, the CDR3 reads TGTGCCAGCAGCACTTCCAGACAGACTAATGAAAAACTGTTTTTT. The V and J genes are TRBV5-4 and TRBJ1-4, with D perhaps matching TRBD1 (5 bases). The V end was cut by 4 bases, the J end by 2 bases, with 12 bases between. The CDR3 runs to 15 residues. Germline-derived CDR1 and CDR2 are SGHNT and YYREEE (reference sequence). The full variable domain, rest sourced from reference TRBV5-4 and TRBJ1-4, is ETGVTQSPTHLIKTRGQQVTLRCSSQSGHNTVSWYQQALGQGPQFIFQYYREEENGRGNFPPRFSGLQFPNYSSELNVNALELDDSALYLCASSTSRQTNEKLFFGSGTQLSVL.

This clone was recorded a few times. This sample also contains other DNA sequences that code for the same CDR3. The chain recombines TRBV12-3 or TRBV12-4 with TRBJ1-6; D perhaps matches TRBD1 (6 bases). V shed 6 bases and J shed 7 bases, with 10 bases lying between them. This CDR3 spans 13 amino acids. The CDR3 is CASRPTGNSPLHF. In nucleotides, the CDR3 is TGTGCCAGCAGACCCACAGGGAATTCACCCCTCCACTTT.

The chain's CDR3 is CASSPGTGGNQPQHF. The CDR3 nucleotides read TGTGCCAGCAGTCCCGGGACAGGAGGCAATCAGCCCCAGCATTTT. This sequence joins TRBV6-5 and TRBJ1-5; 8 bases agree with TRBD1. Germline CDR1 and CDR2: MNHEY and SVGAGI. This CDR3 has 15 amino acids. V shed 5 bases, J shed 2 bases, and the junction held 5 bases outside the gene matches.

V usage is TRBV6-5 and J usage is TRBJ2-7; D uncertain. Germline CDR1 and CDR2: MNHEY and SVGAGI. The CDR3 is made up of 14 amino acids. Trimming removed 6 bases from V and 0 bases from J, with 12 bases in between. The CDR3 reads CASRLTQSSYEQYF. The CDR3 DNA reads TGTGCCAGCAGGCTGACACAGAGCTCCTACGAGCAGTACTTC.

The chain carries TRBV4-2 and TRBJ2-5; D might be TRBD1 (6 bases). CDR1 and CDR2 from the germline V gene are LGHNA and YNFKEQ. V dropped 2 bases and J dropped 2 bases, with 9 bases sitting between them. The CDR3 runs 14 residues. The DNA of the CDR3 is TGTGCCAGCAGCCAACGACAGGCGCAAGAGACCCAGTACTTC. It yields the protein CASSQRQAQETQYF.

The chain is built from TRBV5-1 and TRBJ2-1; D not certain. V was shortened by 0 bases and J by 2 bases, with 6 bases between the two germline ends. There are 14 residues in the CDR3. Germline CDR1 is SGHRS and CDR2 is YFSETQ. The CDR3 loop is CASSLDSAYNEQFF. The CDR3 coding sequence is TGCGCCAGCAGCTTGGATTCAGCCTACAATGAGCAGTTCTTC. Full variable domain (rest looked up from reference TRBV5-1 and TRBJ2-1): KAGVTQTPRYLIKTRGQQVTLSCSPISGHRSVSWYQQTPGQGLQFLFEYFSETQRNKGNFPGRFSGRQFSNSRSEMNVSTLELGDSALYLCASSLDSAYNEQFFGPGTRLTVL.

The gene calls are TRBV27 and TRBJ1-2; no reliable D call. The CDR3 runs to 12 residues. Trimming took 10 bases from V and 4 from J, leaving 13 bases between them. Germline CDR1 and CDR2: MNHEY and SMNVEV (reference sequence). The CDR3 coding sequence is TGTGCCACTAGGGCGGGAATCTATGGCTACACCTTC. It is translated as CATRAGIYGYTF.

The chain links TRBV7-3 to TRBJ2-3; 8 bases align to TRBD1. The length of the CDR3 is 17 residues. Germline lookup yields CDR1 SGHTA and CDR2 FQGTGA. V lost 2 bases to trimming and J lost 3 bases; unmatched junction nucleotides: 10. CDR3 DNA: TGTGCCAGCAGCTTAGCCAACGGACAGGGAAGGACAGATACGCAGTATTTT. As protein: CASSLANGQGRTDTQYF.

The chain uses TRBV27 and TRBJ1-1, with unresolved D. Trimming removed 0 bases from V and 2 bases from J, with 13 bases in between. The CDR3 consists of 16 residues. Germline CDR1 MNHEY, CDR2 SMNVEV (reference sequence). This chain's CDR3 is CASSLSSFAGNTEAFF. The CDR3 bases are TGTGCCAGCAGTTTATCGTCTTTCGCAGGAAACACTGAAGCTTTCTTT.

The V and J genes are TRBV5-6 and TRBJ1-1; 8 nucleotides agree with TRBD1. Germline lookup yields CDR1 SGHDT and CDR2 YYEEEE. This CDR3 region has 13 residues. V lost 4 bases and J lost 4; bases outside the gene matches: 3. In DNA, the CDR3 is TGTGCCAGCAGCGTTACAGGGGGCACTGAAGCTTTCTTT. Its translation is CASSVTGGTEAFF.

The chain employs TRBV28 and TRBJ1-2; no clear D. Trimming pared 3 bases from V and 4 bases from J, leaving 12 bases between. The CDR3 contains 14 residues. In germline, CDR1 is MDHEN, CDR2 SYDVKM. The DNA for the CDR3 is TGTGCCAGCAGTTTTCCCCCGGCGGGCTATGGCTACACCTTC. As protein: CASSFPPAGYGYTF.

This clone was seen a single time. CDR3 amino acids: CASSYVAGYNQPQHF. DNA of the CDR3: TGTGCCAGCAGTTACGTAGCAGGGTACAATCAGCCCCAGCATTTT. The genes are TRBV6-6 and TRBJ1-5; the D gene is possibly TRBD1 (5 bases). Germline V gene sequence: CDR1 MNHNY, CDR2 SVGAGI (reference sequence). The CDR3 is 15 residues long. V was trimmed by 2 bases and J by 3 bases, leaving 11 bases between them.

This clone has a handful of counts. This chain links TRBV19 with TRBJ1-1; TRBD1 might be the D (6 bases). The V gene lost 3 bases and the J gene lost 6 bases, with 17 bases spanning the gap. Per germline, CDR1 LNHDA and CDR2 SQIVND (reference sequence). CDR3 length: 15 amino acids. CDR3 in DNA: TGTGCCAGTAGTATCCCCTCTACAGGGTTCCCTGAAGCTTTCTTT. This translates into CASSIPSTGFPEAFF.

This clone was observed once. The chain recombines TRBV5-8 with TRBJ1-5; 8 bases match TRBD1. V was pared by 2 bases and J by 5 bases, with 6 bases of the junction left unmatched. From germline, CDR1 is SGHTS and CDR2 YDEGEE. This CDR3 is built from 15 residues. CDR3 coding DNA: TGTGCCAGCAGCTTTGGAACAGGGGGGGATCAGCCCCAGCATTTT. This codes for CASSFGTGGDQPQHF.

The V and J genes are TRBV4-2 and TRBJ1-6, with D maybe TRBD1 (6 bases). Germline lookup yields CDR1 LGHNA and CDR2 YNFKEQ. The CDR3 is 14 residues long. Trimming cost V 0 bases and J 9 bases, with 9 bases left between them. The CDR3 is CASSQDGGLSPLHF. CDR3 DNA: TGTGCCAGCAGCCAAGATGGGGGCCTTTCACCCCTCCACTTT.